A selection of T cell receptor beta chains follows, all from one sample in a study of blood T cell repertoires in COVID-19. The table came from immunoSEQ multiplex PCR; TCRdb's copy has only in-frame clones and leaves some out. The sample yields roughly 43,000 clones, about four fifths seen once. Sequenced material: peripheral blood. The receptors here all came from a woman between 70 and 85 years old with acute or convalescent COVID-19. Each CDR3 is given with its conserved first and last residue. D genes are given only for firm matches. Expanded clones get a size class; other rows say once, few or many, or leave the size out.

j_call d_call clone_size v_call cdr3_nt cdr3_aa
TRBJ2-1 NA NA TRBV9 TGTGCCAGCAGCCAAGGGGTGAAGGAGCAGTTCTTC CASSQGVKEQFF
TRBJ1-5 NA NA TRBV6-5 TGTGCCAGCAGTAGGCCGGCGGGCAATCAGCCCCAGCATTTT CASSRPAGNQPQHF
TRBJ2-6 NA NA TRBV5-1 TGCGCCAGCAGCTTGCACCGGGACACTGGGGCCAACGTCCTGACTTTC CASSLHRDTGANVLTF
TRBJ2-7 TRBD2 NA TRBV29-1 TGCAGCGTTGCCCCGACTAGCGGCACCTACGAGCAGTACTTC CSVAPTSGTYEQYF
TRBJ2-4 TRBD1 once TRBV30 TGTGCCTGGAGTCCAGGACAGGGTTTAAACATTCAGTACTTC CAWSPGQGLNIQYF
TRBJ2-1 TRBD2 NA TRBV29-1 TGCAGCCAGAGGATAGCGGGTGGCAATGAGCAGTTCTTC CSQRIAGGNEQFF
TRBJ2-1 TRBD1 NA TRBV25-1 TGTGCCAGCAGTAAGCTTACAGGGGGCTACAATGAGCAGTTCTTC CASSKLTGGYNEQFF
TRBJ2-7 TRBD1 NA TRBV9 TGTGCCAGCAGCGTAGCAGGACAGGGTTACGAGCAGTACTTC CASSVAGQGYEQYF
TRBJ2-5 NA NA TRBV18 TGTGCCAGCTCAGCAGGTTTGAAAGAGACCCAGTACTTC CASSAGLKETQYF
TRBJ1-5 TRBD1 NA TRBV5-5 TGTGCCAGCAGCTTAATCCCGGGACAGGACCTTCTGCATTTT CASSLIPGQDLLHF
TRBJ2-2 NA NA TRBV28 TGTGCCAGCGCCTCAGGGTTCGCGAACACCGGGGAGCTGTTTTTT CASASGFANTGELFF
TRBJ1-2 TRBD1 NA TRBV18 TGTGCCAGCTCACCCGGACAGGGTGACGGCTACACCTTC CASSPGQGDGYTF
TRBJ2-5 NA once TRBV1 TGCACCAGCAGCCAAGGTGGCAGCGGGAAAGAGACCCAGTACTTC CTSSQGGSGKETQYF
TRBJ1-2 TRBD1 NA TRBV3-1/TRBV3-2 TGTGCCAGCAGCCAAGACAGGGGGCCCTATGGCTACACCTTC CASSQDRGPYGYTF
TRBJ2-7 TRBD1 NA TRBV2 TGTGCCAGCCCCCCAGACCAAGGACAGGGGGCCTACGAGCAGTACTTC CASPPDQGQGAYEQYF
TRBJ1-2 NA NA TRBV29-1 TGCAGCGTTGAAGTCGGGACATCCTATGGCTACACCTTC CSVEVGTSYGYTF
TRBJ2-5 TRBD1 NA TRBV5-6 TGTGCCAGCAGCTTGGCGGGACAGGGGTACGAGACCCAGTACTTC CASSLAGQGYETQYF
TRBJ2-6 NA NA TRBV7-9 TGTGCCAGCAGCGGAGGGACCGCCTACAGCTCTGGGGCCAACGTCCTGACTTTC CASSGGTAYSSGANVLTF
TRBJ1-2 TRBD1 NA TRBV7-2 TGTGCCAGCAGCATGAGGACAGGGAACTATGGCTACACCTTC CASSMRTGNYGYTF
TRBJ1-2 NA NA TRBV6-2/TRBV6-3 TGTGCCAGCAGTACCGCGCCCTTGGGCTACACCTTC CASSTAPLGYTF